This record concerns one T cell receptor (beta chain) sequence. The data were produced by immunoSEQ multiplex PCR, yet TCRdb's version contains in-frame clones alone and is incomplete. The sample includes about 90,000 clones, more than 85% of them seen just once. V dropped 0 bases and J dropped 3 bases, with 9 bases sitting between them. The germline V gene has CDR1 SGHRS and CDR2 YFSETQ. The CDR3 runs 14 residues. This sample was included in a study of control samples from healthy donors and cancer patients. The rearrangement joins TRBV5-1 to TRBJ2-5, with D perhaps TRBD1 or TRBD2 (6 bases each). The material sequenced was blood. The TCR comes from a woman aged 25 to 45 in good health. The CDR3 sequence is CASSLVGGKETQYF. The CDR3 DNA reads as TGCGCCAGCAGCTTGGTAGGGGGGAAAGAGACCCAGTACTTC.